This TCR beta chain is drawn from a study of tumor and adjacent non-tumor tissue in lung cancer. For the study at large: Samples averaged roughly 4.2 million productive TCRbeta reads each.

This sample's RNA came from whole unsorted tissue. The normal lung tissue was taken more than 3 cm from the tumor edge. Three rounds of nested PCR, following a modified ARM-PCR protocol, produced the TCRbeta library. TCRdb re-called the multiplex PCR reads through MiXCR, storing one row per CDR3 protein. The table includes about 110,000 distinct CDR3 sequences, 62% detected once. This clonotype was found many times. The antigen remains unidentified. Findings and limits, study-wide: Normal lung showed higher cumulative top 100 clone frequency than tumor. Higher tumor TCR diversity was associated with shorter survival.

The germline V gene encodes CDR1 DFQATT and CDR2 SNEGSKA (reference sequence). V gave up 6 bases and J gave up 0 bases, with 17 bases separating them. CDR3 length equals 15 residues. The sequence was collected from a man in his 60s with non-small cell lung cancer. This sequence joins TRBV20-1 and TRBJ1-1; maybe TRBD1 (6 bases). Input material: distant non-tumor lung tissue. DNA of the CDR3: TGCAGTGCCCCCGTCCAGGGGAGGATGAACACTGAAGCTTTCTTT. Translation gives CSAPVQGRMNTEAFF.